This passage covers 27 T cell receptor beta chains from one sample sequenced in a study of blood T cell repertoires in COVID-19. Sequenced by immunoSEQ multiplex PCR; TCRdb stores in-frame clones only, minus some. This sample has some 270,000 clones, with about 89% found just once. The sample taken for sequencing was peripheral blood. The receptors shown here come from a man aged 40-55 years with active or convalescent COVID-19.

The V gene is TRBV7-3, the J gene TRBJ2-5; 9 nucleotides agree with TRBD2. After removal of 5 bases from V and 3 bases from J, the junction contained 7 bases not matched to a gene. The germline V gene has CDR1 SGHTA and CDR2 FQGTGA. There are 15 residues in the CDR3. The CDR3 reads CASSEGLASEETQYF. The CDR3 DNA reads TGTGCCAGCAGCGAAGGACTAGCGAGTGAAGAGACCCAGTACTTC.

V usage is TRBV19 and J usage is TRBJ1-2, with a tentative D call TRBD1 (6 bases). This CDR3 is 12 amino acids long. The V gene's germline CDR1 is LNHDA and CDR2 SQIVND (reference sequence). Trimming took off 10 bases at V and 8 bases at J, with 17 bases between the two ends. CDR3 loop: CATMQGLGGYTF. The CDR3 bases are TGTGCCACCATGCAGGGGCTGGGCGGCTACACCTTC.

The CDR3 here is CASSQSRSYGYTF. CDR3 coding DNA: TGTGCCAGCAGCCAATCTCGGTCCTATGGCTACACCTTC. This chain uses TRBV3-1 (or the pseudogene TRBV3-2) with TRBJ1-2; D unclear. V shed 2 bases and J shed 4 bases, with 8 bases lying between them. The CDR3 sequence is 13 residues long. From germline, CDR1 is LGHDT and CDR2 YNNKEL (reference sequence).

This clone was seen only once. The rearrangement links TRBV5-5 to TRBJ1-1; possibly TRBD1 for D (5 bases). CDR1 and CDR2 from the germline V gene are SGHKS and YYEKEE (reference sequence). V was cut by 0 bases and J by 1 base, with 13 bases left in between. CDR3 length equals 16 residues. CDR3 nucleotides: TGTGCCAGCAGCTTGGCAGGCGGCAGGGCGAACACTGAAGCTTTCTTT. Its translation is CASSLAGGRANTEAFF.

The genes are TRBV28 and TRBJ2-1; TRBD2 matches 13 bases. In germline, CDR1 is MDHEN, CDR2 SYDVKM. CDR3 length: 16 residues. Trimming at V came to 3 bases and at J to 4 bases, leaving 3 bases not matched to a gene. The CDR3 loop is CASSLGLAGSYNEQFF. CDR3 bases: TGTGCCAGCAGTTTGGGACTAGCGGGGAGTTACAATGAGCAGTTCTTC.

J is TRBJ2-7 and V is TRBV15; D gene ambiguous. The germline V gene encodes CDR1 LNHNV and CDR2 YYDKDF (reference sequence). The V end was cut by 1 base, the J end by 2 bases, with 9 bases between. This CDR3 is built from 14 residues. The CDR3 here is CATSRVSRPYEQYF. The CDR3 nucleotides read TGTGCCACCAGCAGAGTATCCAGGCCCTACGAGCAGTACTTC.

This chain uses TRBV11-2 with TRBJ2-7, with TRBD2 identical over 8 bases. Germline assignment: CDR1 SGHAT and CDR2 FQNNGV. V lost 4 bases to trimming and J lost 7 bases; unmatched junction nucleotides: 15. The CDR3 runs 16 residues. The CDR3, as DNA: TGTGCCAGCAGCTCGCGAGCCGGGACTAGTTGGGGGGAGCAGTACTTC. It encodes CASSSRAGTSWGEQYF.

The chain carries TRBV24-1 and TRBJ2-3; D gene unclear. Looked up from germline, CDR1 is KGHDR and CDR2 is SFDVKD. V was pared by 8 bases and J by 3 bases, with 5 bases between. The CDR3 runs 11 residues. CDR3 nucleotides: TGTGCCACCATGGCTACAGATACGCAGTATTTT. Its protein product is CATMATDTQYF.

V gene TRBV12-3 or TRBV12-4 combines with J gene TRBJ1-1; tentatively, D is TRBD1 (6 bases). Trimming removed 7 bases at V and 2 bases at J, with 11 bases between. The CDR3 is 13 residues long. The CDR3 nucleotides are TGTGCCAGCATCGAACAGGGAAACACTGAAGCTTTCTTT. It is translated as CASIEQGNTEAFF.

This rearrangement joins TRBV19 to TRBJ1-1; unclear D gene. The germline V gene encodes CDR1 LNHDA and CDR2 SQIVND (reference sequence). V was clipped by 5 bases and J by 3 bases, with 13 bases between them. The length of the CDR3 is 14 residues. CDR3 loop: CASSYGDWDTEAFF. In DNA, the CDR3 is TGTGCCAGTAGTTACGGGGATTGGGACACTGAAGCTTTCTTT. The whole variable domain, filled in from reference TRBV19 and TRBJ1-1, reads DGGITQSPKYLFRKEGQNVTLSCEQNLNHDAMYWYRQDPGQGLRLIYYSQIVNDFQKGDIAEGYSVSREKKESFPLTVTSAQKNPTAFYLCASSYGDWDTEAFFGQGTRLTVV.

In this sample, this clone turned up a few times. V gene TRBV6-5 combines with J gene TRBJ1-1, with 11 bases that match TRBD1. In germline, CDR1 is MNHEY, CDR2 SVGAGI. Unmatched junction bases numbered 1, after V lost 0 bases and J lost 4 bases. The CDR3 runs 15 residues. This CDR3 is CASSYSGQGGTEAFF. Written as DNA, the CDR3 is TGTGCCAGCAGTTACTCGGGACAGGGGGGCACTGAAGCTTTCTTT.

The rearrangement links TRBV19 to TRBJ2-2, with D perhaps matching TRBD2 (6 bases). The ends were cut back, 5 bases at V and 7 bases at J, with 14 bases in the middle. The CDR3 consists of 14 residues. The V gene's germline CDR1 is LNHDA and CDR2 SQIVND (reference sequence). CDR3 amino acids: CASSSRGTGGELFF. The DNA of the CDR3 is TGTGCCAGTAGTTCCCGGGGGACCGGCGGGGAGCTGTTTTTT.

CDR3 nucleotide sequence: TGTGCCAGCTCACCGCCCACAGGGCCGGGCGGGGAGCTGTTTTTT. This codes for CASSPPTGPGGELFF. The rearrangement links TRBV18 to TRBJ2-2, with D possibly being TRBD1 (6 bases). The V end was cut by 3 bases, the J end by 7 bases, with 15 bases between. The CDR3 length is 15 residues. Germline CDR1 reads KGHSH; CDR2 reads LQKENI.

The chain couples TRBV6-5 to TRBJ1-2; TRBD1 might be the D (5 bases). Germline loops: CDR1 MNHEY, CDR2 SVGAGI. Trimming removed 0 bases from V and 0 bases from J, with 11 bases in between. The CDR3 runs to 16 residues. The CDR3 DNA follows: TGTGCCAGCAGTTACTCTTCCAGGGCGACTAACTATGGCTACACCTTC. Its protein product is CASSYSSRATNYGYTF.

J is TRBJ2-3 and V is TRBV15; no firm D call. V lost 1 base and J 0 bases, leaving 5 bases between the germline ends. The CDR3 sequence is 14 residues long. Germline CDR1 LNHNV, CDR2 YYDKDF (reference sequence). The CDR3 nucleotides read TGTGCCACCAGCAGAGTCGGGAGCACAGATACGCAGTATTTT. This encodes CATSRVGSTDTQYF.

This clone was detected once. The chain links TRBV9 to TRBJ2-2; D gene uncertain. The germline V gene encodes CDR1 SGDLS and CDR2 YYNGEE. The length of the CDR3 is 15 residues. V was clipped by 3 bases and J by 1 base, with 10 bases between them. CDR3 amino acids: CASSGMNKNTGELFF. CDR3 DNA sequence: TGTGCCAGCAGCGGTATGAACAAGAACACCGGGGAGCTGTTTTTT.

V is TRBV30 and J is TRBJ1-3, with D unresolved. Trimming cost V 4 bases and J 4 bases, with 23 bases left between them. This CDR3 comprises 17 residues. The germline gives CDR1 GTSNPN, CDR2 SVGIG (reference sequence). The CDR3 sequence: CAWTKSPTRDPGNTIYF. The DNA of the CDR3 is TGTGCCTGGACAAAATCCCCGACCCGGGATCCGGGAAACACCATATATTTT.

The chain carries TRBV11-3 and TRBJ2-1, with TRBD1 matching 10 bases. The CDR3 runs to 16 residues. Germline CDR1 and CDR2: SGHNT and YENEEA. J gave up 7 bases and V 3 bases, and 9 bases lay outside the gene matches. The DNA of the CDR3 is TGTGCCAGCAGCTTGTCCGGGACAGGGGTGTCGAATGAGCAGTTCTTC. Residues: CASSLSGTGVSNEQFF.

A single count supports this clone. The chain carries TRBV4-1 and TRBJ2-5; 11 bases are a match to TRBD2. Germline assignment: CDR1 MGHRA and CDR2 YSYEKL. V was pared by 0 bases and J by 0 bases, with 3 bases of the junction left unmatched. The CDR3 is 17 amino acids. For the CDR3, the DNA is TGCGCCAGCAGCCAAGAAAGGACTAGCGGGTACCAAGAGACCCAGTACTTC. Amino acids: CASSQERTSGYQETQYF.

This clone was observed a single time. Other nucleotide sequences from this sample produce the same CDR3. The chain links TRBV10-1 to TRBJ1-1; 7 bases are a match to TRBD1. V was pared by 8 bases and J by 0 bases, with 3 bases of the junction left unmatched. Germline V gene sequence: CDR1 WNHNN, CDR2 SYGVQD (reference sequence). CDR3 length: 13 amino acids. The CDR3: CASRQGLNTEAFF. CDR3 DNA: TGCGCCAGCCGACAGGGCCTGAACACTGAAGCTTTCTTT.

This sequence joins TRBV5-6 and TRBJ2-7; the D gene is possibly TRBD2 (6 bases). V gave up 3 bases and J gave up 6 bases, with 19 bases separating them. CDR3 length: 15 residues. The germline gives CDR1 SGHDT, CDR2 YYEEEE. The CDR3 DNA reads as TGTGCCAGCAGCTCCTTGGGTGGGAGGTCGGCCGAGCAGTACTTC. It codes for CASSSLGGRSAEQYF.

As concerns this clone: A much more abundant neighbour one base away suggests this may be a read error. Different DNA sequences within this sample yield the same CDR3. V gene TRBV5-1 combines with J gene TRBJ2-7; 7 bases agree with TRBD1. The CDR3 totals 14 residues. The V gene's germline CDR1 is SGHRS and CDR2 YFSETQ. J was trimmed by 0 bases and V by 0 bases; bases with no gene match: 0. The CDR3 nucleotides are TGCGCCAGCAGCTTGGGGGACAGCTCCTACGAGCAGTACTTC. Its translation is CASSLGDSSYEQYF.

This clone appeared a single time. This chain links TRBV19 with TRBJ2-3; 12 positions agree with TRBD2. Germline trimming cut 6 bases from V and 4 bases from J; bases unmatched to any gene: 5. Germline V gene data show CDR1 as LNHDA and CDR2 as SQIVND (reference sequence). This CDR3 is built from 15 residues. CDR3 amino acids: CASSPGLAGSDTQYF. The CDR3 nucleotides are TGTGCCAGTAGCCCCGGACTAGCGGGATCAGATACGCAGTATTTT.

The rearrangement uses TRBV11-3 and TRBJ2-7; 10 bases match TRBD1. The V segment lost 7 bases and the J segment 6 bases; nucleotides outside the gene matches: 15. This CDR3 comprises 16 residues. Per the germline V gene, CDR1 is SGHNT and CDR2 is YENEEA. CDR3: CASNLGQGNFDVEQYF. CDR3 nucleotides: TGTGCCAGCAACCTGGGACAGGGGAATTTCGATGTCGAGCAGTACTTC. The whole variable domain, filled in from reference TRBV11-3 and TRBJ2-7, reads EAGVVQSPRYKIIEKKQPVAFWCNPISGHNTLYWYLQNLGQGPELLIRYENEEAVDDSQLPKDRFSAERLKGVDSTLKIQPAELGDSAVYLCASNLGQGNFDVEQYFGPGTRLTVT.

The chain combines TRBV11-2 with TRBJ2-3; maybe TRBD2 (5 bases). This CDR3 comprises 13 residues. Between the trimmed V and J ends, which lost 5 bases and 2 bases, there was a span of 8 bases. Germline assignment: CDR1 SGHAT and CDR2 FQNNGV. Here the CDR3 DNA reads TGTGCCAGCAGCGCGGGTATCACAGATACGCAGTATTTT. Translation gives CASSAGITDTQYF.

J is TRBJ2-3 and V is TRBV2; tentative D call: TRBD1 (6 bases). CDR3 size: 14 residues. The V end lost 3 bases, the J end lost 8 bases, and 15 bases lay between the germline ends. Germline V lookup: CDR1 SNHLY, CDR2 FYNNEI. DNA of the CDR3: TGTGCCAGCAGTGACAGACCTCAAGGGGGTACGCAGTATTTT. Its translation is CASSDRPQGGTQYF.

The CDR3 bases are TGTGCCACCAGTGACTCCACAGGGGGTAGGGGGAATGAGCAGTTCTTC. It codes for CATSDSTGGRGNEQFF. The chain has TRBV24-1 and TRBJ2-1, with 8 bases aligning to TRBD1. The J segment lost 7 bases and the V segment lost 4 bases, leaving 11 bases of the junction unmatched. Germline CDR1 KGHDR, CDR2 SFDVKD. The CDR3 totals 16 residues.